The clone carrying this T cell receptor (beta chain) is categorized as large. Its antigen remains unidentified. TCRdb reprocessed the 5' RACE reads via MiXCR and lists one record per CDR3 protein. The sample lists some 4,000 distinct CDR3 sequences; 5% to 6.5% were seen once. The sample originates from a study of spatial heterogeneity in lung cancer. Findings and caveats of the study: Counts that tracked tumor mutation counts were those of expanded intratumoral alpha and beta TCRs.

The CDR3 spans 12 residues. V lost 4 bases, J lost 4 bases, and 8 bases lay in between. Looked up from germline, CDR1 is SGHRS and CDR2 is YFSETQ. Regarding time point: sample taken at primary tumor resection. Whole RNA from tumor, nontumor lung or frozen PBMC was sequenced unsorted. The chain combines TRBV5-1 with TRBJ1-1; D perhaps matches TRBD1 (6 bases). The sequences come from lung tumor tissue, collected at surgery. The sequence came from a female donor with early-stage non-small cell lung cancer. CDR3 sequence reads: CASSTGSTEAFF. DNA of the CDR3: TGCGCCAGCAGCACAGGGAGCACTGAAGCTTTCTTT. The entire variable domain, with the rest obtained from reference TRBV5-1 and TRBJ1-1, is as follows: KAGVTQTPRYLIKTRGQQVTLSCSPISGHRSVSWYQQTPGQGLQFLFEYFSETQRNKGNFPGRFSGRQFSNSRSEMNVSTLELGDSALYLCASSTGSTEAFFGQGTRLTVV.